This T cell receptor beta chain was captured in a study of memory CD4+ T cells and cytomegalovirus serostatus. The overall study: Donors were healthy Belgian adults, fewer than ten CMV seropositive and about two dozen seronegative.

The sample holds a few counts of this clone. Its antigen is currently unknown. The sample carries other DNA sequences with the same CDR3. The CDR3 extends over 14 amino acids. In germline, CDR1 is SNHLY, CDR2 FYNNEI. With 5 bases clipped from V and 6 bases from J, the junction kept 3 bases outside the gene matches. Single viable CD3+CD4+CD8-CD45RO+ cells were sorted as the memory CD4+ T cells. Here immunoSEQ multiplex PCR was the method, and the copy in TCRdb shows in-frame clones only, minus some. The sample yields about 48,000 clones, about three quarters seen once. Broader study findings: The CMV-associated TCR signature appears largely within the CD4+ memory repertoire.

Sequencing input: memory CD4+ T cells from blood. The clonotype comes from an adult in good health and CMV-seronegative. The chain recombines TRBV2 with TRBJ1-6; TRBD1 matches 8 bases. Written as DNA, the CDR3 is TGTGCCAGCAGTAAGGACAGGGTTAATTCACCCCTCCACTTT. It yields the protein CASSKDRVNSPLHF.